This T cell receptor beta chain derives from a study of TIL therapy for anti-PD-1-resistant metastatic lung cancer. Points from the study as a whole: Many TIL product clones were absent from baseline tumor, suggesting clonal contraction.

Sequencing used immunoSEQ v3. The protocol was immunoSEQ multiplex PCR, while the TCRdb copy is restricted to in-frame clones and leaves out a portion. Counted here are 45,000 to 60,000 clones, about two thirds occurring once; the ten biggest clones make up 5.6%. Trimming took off 4 bases at V and 2 bases at J, with 9 bases between the two ends. Germline V gives CDR1 MNHNS, CDR2 SASEGT. This CDR3 region has 14 residues. Indicated time point: pre-treatment sample, taken before nivolumab and TIL therapy. Pleural nodules or supraclavicular lymph nodes made up most of the excised metastases sampled. Progressing patients received lymphodepletion, expanded TIL infusion and IL-2. Comments on this clone: The antigen is unknown.

The V gene is TRBV6-1, the J gene TRBJ1-5; weak D call: TRBD1 (5 bases). Material: tumor tissue, obtained at baseline. This receptor was obtained from a person aged 25-85 years with non-small cell lung cancer. CDR3 DNA sequence: TGTGCCAGCAGTGCCCAGGGACGCAATCAGCCCCAGCATTTT. Its translation: CASSAQGRNQPQHF.